These 28 T cell receptor beta chains share one sample of origin, sequenced in a study of blood T cell repertoires in COVID-19. Measured with immunoSEQ multiplex PCR; TCRdb has only the in-frame clones, and not every one. Of more than 150,000 clones in the sample, 81% are singletons; the top ten hold about 12%. Sequenced material: peripheral blood. The receptors were sampled from a woman of 80 years or more with COVID-19, enrolled during active disease.

This chain connects TRBV10-3 to TRBJ2-7; TRBD1 agrees at 7 bases. The CDR3 has 15 residues. V lost 6 bases, J lost 2 bases, and 10 bases stayed unmatched. CDR1 and CDR2 from the germline V gene are ENHRY and SYGVKD. The DNA for the CDR3 is TGTGCCATCAGCCCTACAGGGGATGGGACCTACGAGCAGTACTTC. This translates into CAISPTGDGTYEQYF.

V is TRBV18 and J is TRBJ2-3; no firm D call. The germline V and J ends were trimmed by 6 bases and 6 bases, with 7 bases remaining between them. The CDR3 is 11 residues long. The V gene's germline CDR1 is KGHSH and CDR2 LQKENI. The CDR3 is CASSSEDTQYF. Here the CDR3 DNA reads TGTGCCAGCTCGTCCGAGGATACGCAGTATTTT.

This chain joins TRBV5-5 and TRBJ1-3; D remains unclear. Germline loops: CDR1 SGHKS, CDR2 YYEKEE (reference sequence). There are 15 residues in the CDR3. Trimming left V 4 bases short and J 0 bases short, with 11 bases between. The CDR3 is CASSLDWSSGNTIYF. The CDR3 coding sequence is TGTGCCAGCAGCCTGGACTGGAGCTCTGGAAACACCATATATTTT.

The V and J genes are TRBV19 and TRBJ1-3; the D is unclear. Trimming removed 6 bases from V and 0 bases from J, with 9 bases in between. The length of the CDR3 is 14 residues. The germline CDR1 and CDR2 sequences are LNHDA and SQIVND (reference sequence). CDR3 coding DNA: TGTGCCAGTAGCCTACAGTTCTCTGGAAACACCATATATTTT. As protein: CASSLQFSGNTIYF.

This clone occurred a few times. This chain uses TRBV19 with TRBJ1-2, with D unresolved. CDR3 length: 13 residues. The germline V and J ends were trimmed by 1 base and 2 bases, with 5 bases remaining between them. CDR1 and CDR2 from the germline V gene are LNHDA and SQIVND (reference sequence). The CDR3 reads CASSIGANYGYTF. DNA of the CDR3: TGTGCCAGTAGTATAGGGGCAAACTATGGCTACACCTTC.

The count of this clone is one. The CDR3 here is CAIKTDTDTQYF. The CDR3 DNA reads as TGTGCCATTAAGACAGACACAGATACGCAGTATTTT. The chain couples TRBV10-3 to TRBJ2-3; weak D call: TRBD1 (5 bases). The CDR3 loop spans 12 amino acids. Germline lookup yields CDR1 ENHRY and CDR2 SYGVKD. The V and J ends lost 9 bases and 2 bases respectively, with 9 bases between them.

In this sample, this clone turned up a few times. The CDR3 loop reads CASSSGGEYRVNEQFF. The CDR3 DNA reads as TGTGCCAGCAGTTCGGGCGGGGAATATAGGGTCAATGAGCAGTTCTTC. The chain is built from TRBV5-6 and TRBJ2-1, with D possibly being TRBD2 (6 bases). The CDR3 sequence is 16 residues long. Germline CDR1 is SGHDT and CDR2 is YYEEEE. Trimming left V 5 bases short and J 6 bases short, with 21 bases between. Full variable domain (remainder filled in from reference TRBV5-6 and TRBJ2-1): DAGVTQSPTHLIKTRGQQVTLRCSPKSGHDTVSWYQQALGQGPQFIFQYYEEEERQRGNFPDRFSGHQFPNYSSELNVNALLLGDSALYLCASSSGGEYRVNEQFFGPGTRLTVL.

This chain uses TRBV2 with TRBJ2-3; 7 positions match TRBD1. Germline CDR1 SNHLY, CDR2 FYNNEI. The CDR3 has 15 amino acids. V dropped 3 bases and J dropped 3; count of bases not matched to a gene: 6. The CDR3 DNA sequence: TGTGCCAGCAGTGATAACAGGGGTAGGACAGATACGCAGTATTTT. Protein product: CASSDNRGRTDTQYF. The full variable domain, with the rest looked up from reference TRBV2 and TRBJ2-3, is EPEVTQTPSHQVTQMGQEVILRCVPISNHLYFYWYRQILGQKVEFLVSFYNNEISEKSEIFDDQFSVERPDGSNFTLKIRSTKLEDSAMYFCASSDNRGRTDTQYFGPGTRLTVL.

This chain uses TRBV27 with TRBJ2-7, with a tentative D call TRBD1 (6 bases). The V gene lost 3 bases and the J gene lost 4 bases, with 13 bases spanning the gap. This CDR3 is 14 amino acids long. CDR1 is MNHEY, CDR2 SMNVEV, per germline (reference sequence). CDR3 DNA: TGTGCCAGCAGTTTCTATGGCAGGGGTTACGAGCAGTACTTC. Encoded protein: CASSFYGRGYEQYF.

This clone came up many times. V and J are TRBV19 and TRBJ2-6, with a tentative D call TRBD2 (6 bases). Germline CDR1 is LNHDA and CDR2 is SQIVND (reference sequence). V dropped 8 bases and J dropped 0 bases, with 11 bases sitting between them. CDR3 size: 15 residues. CDR3 bases: TGTGCCAGTGCGGGATTAAGCTCTGGGGCCAACGTCCTGACTTTC. Encoded protein: CASAGLSSGANVLTF. The variable domain in full, with the rest retrieved from reference TRBV19 and TRBJ2-6, is DGGITQSPKYLFRKEGQNVTLSCEQNLNHDAMYWYRQDPGQGLRLIYYSQIVNDFQKGDIAEGYSVSREKKESFPLTVTSAQKNPTAFYLCASAGLSSGANVLTFGAGSRLTVL.

As DNA, the CDR3 is TGTGCCAGCAGCCAAGGAAACTCGTACACAGATACGCAGTATTTT. Translated, it gives CASSQGNSYTDTQYF. The chain recombines TRBV4-2 with TRBJ2-3, with unresolved D. In germline, CDR1 is LGHNA, CDR2 YNFKEQ. V was pared by 1 base and J by 2 bases, with 10 bases between. CDR3 length: 15 residues.

The chain is built from TRBV7-9 and TRBJ2-3; D possibly corresponds to TRBD1 (6 bases). The germline CDR1 and CDR2 sequences are SEHNR and FQNEAQ (reference sequence). CDR3 length: 15 residues. Trimming cost V 3 bases and J 4 bases, with 14 bases left between them. The CDR3 DNA follows: TGTGCCAGCAGCTTGGGGACAATTGTCCCAGATACGCAGTATTTT. Translated: CASSLGTIVPDTQYF.

This chain joins TRBV7-3 and TRBJ1-1; TRBD1 matches 8 bases. The CDR3 consists of 14 residues. Trimming at V came to 4 bases and at J to 5 bases, leaving 6 bases not matched to a gene. Germline lookup yields CDR1 SGHTA and CDR2 FQGTGA. CDR3 sequence: CASSSLTGGTEAFF. Here the CDR3 DNA reads TGTGCCAGCAGCTCGTTAACAGGGGGGACTGAAGCTTTCTTT.

This chain joins TRBV6-5 and TRBJ2-7, with D tentatively TRBD2 (6 bases). This CDR3 has 15 residues. The V end was cut by 0 bases, the J end by 0 bases, with 9 bases between. From germline, CDR1 is MNHEY and CDR2 SVGAGI. The CDR3 loop is CASSYSGGSSYEQYF. Written as DNA, the CDR3 is TGTGCCAGCAGTTACTCGGGGGGTTCCTCCTACGAGCAGTACTTC.

The rearrangement uses TRBV19 and TRBJ2-5, with 8 bases identical to TRBD2. This CDR3 has 14 amino acids. Germline V gives CDR1 LNHDA, CDR2 SQIVND (reference sequence). V lost 5 bases and J lost 7; bases outside the gene matches: 9. The CDR3 DNA reads as TGTGCCAGTAGTTCCGGGGCCGCGGGGGGGACCCAGTACTTC. Its protein is CASSSGAAGGTQYF.

This chain uses TRBV7-2 with TRBJ1-2, with 9 bases lining up with TRBD1. CDR1 SGHTA and CDR2 FQGNSA come from the germline V gene. The CDR3 runs to 16 residues. The trim removed 5 bases at V and 6 bases at J, leaving 13 bases unmatched. DNA of the CDR3: TGTGCCAGCAGCACACAGGGGGCGACTAGAATTAATGGCTACACCTTC. Translating gives CASSTQGATRINGYTF.

The chain has TRBV15 and TRBJ2-5; 9 nucleotides align to TRBD2. CDR3 length: 15 amino acids. Trimming took 1 base from V and 7 from J; bases not matched to a gene: 7. Germline V CDR1 and CDR2: LNHNV, YYDKDF (reference sequence). CDR3 sequence: CATSRGAAGGGTQYF. The CDR3 DNA follows: TGTGCCACCAGCAGAGGAGCAGCGGGAGGCGGGACCCAGTACTTC.

The rearrangement links TRBV7-2 to TRBJ2-1; a weak D match, TRBD2 (5 bases). The germline V and J ends were trimmed by 6 bases and 7 bases, with 19 bases remaining between them. This CDR3 contains 15 residues. The germline gives CDR1 SGHTA, CDR2 FQGNSA. CDR3 DNA: TGTGCCAGCAGTTGGTGGGTGGAGAGGGCTAATGAGCAGTTCTTC. It encodes CASSWWVERANEQFF.

V is TRBV11-2 and J is TRBJ2-1, with D unresolved. V was clipped by 0 bases and J by 0 bases, with 3 bases between them. Germline V lookup: CDR1 SGHAT, CDR2 FQNNGV. The CDR3 totals 14 residues. The CDR3 loop is CASSLESSYNEQFF. CDR3 coding DNA: TGTGCCAGCAGCTTAGAGAGCTCCTACAATGAGCAGTTCTTC.

V is TRBV29-1 and J is TRBJ2-1, with D unresolved. Germline V gives CDR1 SQVTM, CDR2 ANQGSEA. Trimming removed 3 bases at V and 0 bases at J, with 9 bases between. The CDR3 is 14 amino acids. The CDR3 coding sequence is TGCAGCGTTGAGGGCAGGTACTCCTACAATGAGCAGTTCTTC. It is translated as CSVEGRYSYNEQFF.

The chain employs TRBV5-1 and TRBJ2-3; 7 bases are shared with TRBD1. CDR1 is SGHRS, CDR2 YFSETQ, per germline. Trimming at V came to 4 bases and at J to 2 bases, leaving 7 bases not matched to a gene. The CDR3 sequence is 15 residues long. The CDR3 bases are TGCGCCAGCAGCCTCCCAGGGGGAATCACAGATACGCAGTATTTT. The encoded protein is CASSLPGGITDTQYF. The variable domain in full, with the rest retrieved from reference TRBV5-1 and TRBJ2-3, is KAGVTQTPRYLIKTRGQQVTLSCSPISGHRSVSWYQQTPGQGLQFLFEYFSETQRNKGNFPGRFSGRQFSNSRSEMNVSTLELGDSALYLCASSLPGGITDTQYFGPGTRLTVL.

The table lists this clone with a count of one. The chain employs TRBV5-1 and TRBJ2-7, with 8 bases identical to TRBD1. V was clipped by 0 bases and J by 0 bases; unmatched bases: 5. Germline V gene lookup returns CDR1 SGHRS and CDR2 YFSETQ. The CDR3 contains 16 residues. CDR3 amino acids: CASSLGTGTLSYEQYF. Written as DNA, the CDR3 is TGCGCCAGCAGCTTGGGGACAGGGACTCTCTCCTACGAGCAGTACTTC.

This chain links TRBV5-5 with TRBJ2-3, with 11 bases matching TRBD2. Germline loops: CDR1 SGHKS, CDR2 YYEKEE (reference sequence). The J segment lost 1 base and the V segment lost 4 bases, leaving 8 bases of the junction unmatched. The CDR3 is 17 residues long. Here the CDR3 reads CASSKALAGGGTDTQYF. In DNA form, the CDR3 reads TGTGCCAGCAGCAAGGCCTTAGCGGGAGGGGGCACAGATACGCAGTATTTT.

J is TRBJ1-3 and V is TRBV11-2; 8 bases agree with TRBD1. V dropped 4 bases and J dropped 0; count of bases not matched to a gene: 5. Germline values: CDR1 SGHAT, CDR2 FQNNGV. The CDR3 runs to 16 residues. CDR3: CASSWGQASSGNTIYF. For the CDR3, the DNA is TGTGCCAGCAGCTGGGGACAGGCTAGCTCTGGAAACACCATATATTTT. The full variable domain, in which reference TRBV11-2 and TRBJ1-3 provide the parts outside the CDR3, is EAGVAQSPRYKIIEKRQSVAFWCNPISGHATLYWYQQILGQGPKLLIQFQNNGVVDDSQLPKDRFSAERLKGVDSTLKIQPAKLEDSAVYLCASSWGQASSGNTIYFGEGSWLTVV.

The chain is built from TRBV28 and TRBJ2-3; TRBD2 matches at 13 bases. The trim removed 5 bases at V and 4 bases at J, leaving 3 bases unmatched. The CDR3 has 15 residues. Germline loops: CDR1 MDHEN, CDR2 SYDVKM. The CDR3 loop reads CASSTSGRAPDTQYF. CDR3 bases: TGTGCCAGCAGTACTAGCGGGAGGGCCCCAGATACGCAGTATTTT.

The rearrangement joins TRBV19 to TRBJ2-1, with 12 bases fitting TRBD2. V shed 7 bases, J shed 8 bases, and the junction held 9 bases outside the gene matches. Germline assignment: CDR1 LNHDA and CDR2 SQIVND (reference sequence). CDR3 size: 15 residues. The DNA of the CDR3 is TGTGCCAGTAACCCAACTAGCGGGAGGAAGCATGAGCAGTTCTTC. It is translated as CASNPTSGRKHEQFF.

The chain is built from TRBV28 and TRBJ1-2; weak D call: TRBD1 (6 bases). The CDR3 length is 12 residues. CDR1 and CDR2 (germline): MDHEN, SYDVKM. V was pared by 8 bases and J by 7 bases, with 14 bases between. CDR3 in DNA: TGTGCCAGCTGGGAGGGGGAAGTTGGCTACACCTTC. This gives the protein CASWEGEVGYTF.

V gene TRBV5-1 combines with J gene TRBJ2-3, with 11 positions matching TRBD2. CDR3 size: 15 residues. CDR1 and CDR2 from the germline V gene are SGHRS and YFSETQ. V was pared by 1 base and J by 4 bases, with 2 bases of the junction left unmatched. CDR3 in amino acids: CASSLTSGGSDTQYF. The CDR3 DNA reads TGCGCCAGCAGCTTGACTAGCGGGGGTTCAGATACGCAGTATTTT.